This TCR beta chain is from a study of CD8 T cells in ankylosing spondylitis. Study outcomes and limitations: CD8+ cells made up the disease-linked clones, which were relatively rare in peripheral blood. A TCR beta motif of under ten highly homologous variants seemed to mark ankylosing spondylitis blood. Disease-linked clones reportedly concentrated significantly in matched ankylosing spondylitis synovial fluid.

About this clonotype: What it binds is unknown.

The CDR3 has 13 residues. The V and J ends lost 5 bases and 6 bases respectively, with 11 bases between them. The germline V gene has CDR1 KGHSH and CDR2 LQKENI. Generation of TCR beta libraries employed quantitative 5'-RACE incorporating molecular barcodes. Using its own MiXCR run on the 5' RACE reads, TCRdb lists one record per CDR3 protein. The sample gives about 500,000 distinct CDR3 sequences, 5.3% of which show up once; roughly 3.5% is in the top ten. The J gene is TRBJ1-5, the V gene TRBV18, with unresolved D. The receptor was derived from a male donor with ankylosing spondylitis. The sample was blood, either unsorted or a sorted T cell fraction (not recorded which). In nucleotides, the CDR3 is TGTGCCAGCTCAGGTTCAGTGTCTCAGCCCCAGCATTTT. It codes for CASSGSVSQPQHF.